This T cell receptor beta chain was profiled in a study of prognosis after radiotherapy for stage I lung cancer (dated by TCRdb to the early 2020s). Broadly, across the study: Roughly 20 stage I NSCLC patients were enrolled in Nanjing, China, between early 2018 and 2019. Enrolled patients comprised roughly 13 with newly diagnosed primary stage I lung tumors and four to six with oligometastatic NSCLC after surgical resection of the primary tumor. All patients were regarded as medically inoperable, because of comorbidities in 11 to 12 patients and refusal of surgery in several patients. Ages in the cohort of about a dozen men and about six women ranged from 53 to 84 years, with a median of 74. Some 11 patients had adenocarcinoma and more than five had squamous cell carcinoma as the tumor histology. Using image-guided IMRT or VMAT, SBRT was delivered in 3 to 5 fractions at a biologically effective dose of at least 100 Gy. No patient received concurrent therapy alongside SBRT. Distant metastases were developed by four of the 19 patients after SBRT, at a median of 7 months, whereas no significant progression was observed in the other 15 patients. Peripheral blood TCR beta repertoires were profiled in stage I NSCLC patients before and after stereotactic body radiotherapy, and the study then linked these repertoires to distant failure. The study sequenced about 40 blood samples from 20 or so patients, one before and one after SBRT per patient. Study-level results and caveats: Whether the expanded TCR clones were tumor-specific was not determined. A decrease in unique TCR clone counts was observed after SBRT (median about 10,000 before versus several thousand after; Wilcoxon paired P=0.011). Limitations of the study included a small cohort and short follow-up, and the study findings need independent validation. Post-SBRT Shannon entropy and its change from baseline were lower in patients who developed distant metastases; baseline Shannon entropy was not associated with metastases. Differences in TRBV and TRBJ usage frequencies by metastasis status were reportedly observed in two V genes at baseline and in nine V and two J genes after SBRT. None of the reported P values were adjusted for multiple comparisons.

All patients had node-negative disease on CT and PET/CT, and none had a history of other malignancies or had previously received chemotherapy or radiotherapy. Around 5.5 milliliters of peripheral venous blood were drawn into EDTA tubes at each of two time points. PBMCs were isolated by Ficoll-Paque Plus density-gradient centrifugation. Right after collection, samples were placed at -80 degrees C and kept there until analysis. From the germline V gene, CDR1 is MNHEY and CDR2 is SVGEGT. V loses 4 bases, J loses 3 bases, and the germline ends lie 10 bases apart. The CDR3 numbers 13 residues from cysteine through phenylalanine. Only the CDR3 part of the read is kept: 39 bases, read in frame from the first base. This clonotype came up many times. Its antigen target is currently unknown. No base quality information exists; no much larger clone differs at one position. The TCR beta CDR3 region was amplified from genomic DNA by two rounds of multiplex PCR. The first PCR round used primers specific to each TRBV and TRBJ gene, with sequences filed in Chinese patent CN105087789A. Universal primers were used in the second PCR round. The Roche High Pure PCR Template Preparation Kit was used to extract genomic DNA from frozen PBMCs. An Illumina HiSeq 3000 was used to sequence the libraries paired-end with 151 bp reads. Under the source paper's analysis protocol: Raw reads lacking the multiplex PCR primer sequences were removed with CutAdapt. High-quality paired reads were merged into contigs with PEAR. By aligning each contig to reference sequences, MiXCR assigned the TRB V, D and J gene segments to that contig. CDR3 sequences were clustered by base quality and sequence similarity to remove sequencing errors. Shannon entropy normalized by the natural log of productive TCR sequence number was used as the measure of diversity. To get clonality, Shannon entropy was divided by the natural log of the number of unique clonotypes, and that result was subtracted from one. The Youden index of ROC curves was used to select progression-free survival cut-offs for repertoire metrics, and analyses were performed in R 3.5.3. The public reads were run again by TCRdb, first through fastp at Q25 and then through MiXCR, and only productive beta chains were kept. Rows with one shared CDR3 protein collapse into an entry with the most common genes and DNA. TCRdb, rather than the study authors, made the V and J calls. The sample table records about 17,000 distinct CDR3 sequences; 29% of these occur just once. The ten largest clones represent about 33% of the sample.

The sequenced sample was PBMCs, obtained before or after stereotactic body radiation therapy (not recorded which). The rearrangement combines TRBV6-2 or TRBV6-3 with TRBJ2-7, with TRBD2 tentatively as D gene (5 bases match). The receptor's source is a donor older than 45 with non-small cell lung cancer. Here is the DNA: TGTGCCAGCAGTTCAAGCGGATACTACGAGCAGTACTTC. Translated, it reads CASSSSGYYEQYF.